This T cell receptor (beta chain) was retrieved from a study of CXCR3-negative and CXCR3-positive naive CD8 T cells. Notes on the study in general: Post-cryopreservation CXCR3 expression was partly diminished, and the bulk of assays employed fresh PBMCs. Naive cells with CXCR3 showed TRB CDR3s that were more hydrophobic than those in CXCR3-negative naive cells.

With UMI labels, 5' RACE was used to prepare the TRB cDNA libraries. From the 5' RACE reads, TCRdb lists one entry per CDR3 protein and no DNA. The listing records over 95,000 distinct CDR3 sequences. On this clonotype: Its antigen is currently unknown.

Looked up from germline, CDR1 is SGHVS and CDR2 is FQNEAQ. The length of the CDR3 is 15 residues. This chain joins TRBV7-8 and TRBJ2-1. Sequenced: naive CXCR3+ CD8+ T cells from blood. Subset denoted: CD45RO-CCR7+CD27+CD95- naive CD8+ T cells expressing CXCR3 (TNR3+). This receptor was identified in a human donor in good health. Some clones in this sample may be carry-over from other donors' samples. CDR3 sequence: CASRSSGGTYNEQFF.